This is a list of T cell receptor beta chains from one sample in a study of T cells in Graves' hyperthyroidism and ophthalmopathy. TCRdb re-derived calls from the multiplex PCR reads in MiXCR, one entry per CDR3 protein. The sample carries 470,000 or so distinct CDR3 sequences, under 25% recorded once. Sequencing was carried out using blood. The receptors shown here come from a man between 18 and 35 years old with Graves' hyperthyroidism. Each CDR3 is given with its conserved first and last residue. The D gene is left open where the match is weak. For some rows the clone size is stated as once, few or many, or as a class when expanded; others skip it.

CDR3aa	CDR3nt	v_gene	j_gene	d_gene	abundance
CAWHLGDRWYEQYF	TGTGCCTGGCATCTAGGGGACCGCTGGTACGAGCAGTACTTC	TRBV30	TRBJ2-7	NA	few
CASSLGTSYEQYF	TGTGCCAGCAGTCTTGGGACAAGCTACGAGCAGTACTTC	TRBV27	TRBJ2-7	NA	many
CASSRSGSGETQYF	TGTGCCAGCAGCCGTAGCGGGAGCGGGGAGACCCAGTACTTC	TRBV12-3/TRBV12-4	TRBJ2-5	TRBD2	NA
CSASGTGHTEAFF	TGCAGTGCATCCGGGACAGGGCACACTGAAGCTTTCTTT	TRBV20-1	TRBJ1-1	TRBD1	many
CASSPLARTGSSYEQYF	TGTGCCAGCTCACCACTCGCCCGGACAGGGAGCTCCTACGAGCAGTACTTC	TRBV18	TRBJ2-7	TRBD1	NA
CAGWGGGMETQYF	TGTGCCGGTTGGGGAGGGGGCATGGAGACCCAGTACTTC	TRBV30	TRBJ2-5	NA	many
CASSIEGGRNTEAFF	TGTGCCAGTAGTATCGAGGGGGGCCGGAACACTGAAGCTTTCTTT	TRBV19	TRBJ1-1	NA	few
CASSEARDRQAFF	TGTGCCAGCAGTGAAGCGCGGGACAGACAAGCTTTCTTT	TRBV6-1	TRBJ1-1	TRBD1	NA
CASSHDRDLQQHF	TGTGCCAGCAGCCACGACAGGGACTTACAACAGCATTTT	TRBV6-1	TRBJ1-5	TRBD1	many
CASSIKRVFMNTEAFF	TGTGCCAGTAGTATAAAGAGGGTTTTCATGAACACTGAAGCTTTCTTT	TRBV19	TRBJ1-1	NA	few
CASRPGGGQPQHF	TGTGCCAGCAGACCCGGGGGGGGTCAGCCCCAGCATTTT	TRBV28	TRBJ1-5	NA	few
CASSFDRVQPQHF	TGTGCCAGCAGTTTCGACAGGGTTCAGCCCCAGCATTTT	TRBV27	TRBJ1-5	TRBD1	many
CASSGGGGMNEQYF	TGCGCCAGCAGCGGGGGCGGGGGGATGAACGAGCAGTACTTC	TRBV5-1	TRBJ2-7	TRBD2	few
CASSEEGDLAKNIKYF	TGTGCCAGCAGTGAAGAGGGGGATTTAGCCAAAAACATTAAGTACTTC	TRBV2	TRBJ2-4	NA	NA
CASSPGWDEQETQYF	TGTGCCAGCAGCCCGGGTTGGGACGAGCAAGAGACCCAGTACTTC	TRBV7-2	TRBJ2-5	NA	many
CASSYSLGGNTEAFF	TGTGCCAGCAGTTACTCCCTCGGGGGGAACACTGAAGCTTTCTTT	TRBV6-2/TRBV6-3	TRBJ1-1	NA	once
CASAMGYEQYF	TGTGCCAGCGCCATGGGTTACGAGCAGTACTTC	TRBV2	TRBJ2-7	NA	many
CASSGRENTGELFF	TGTGCCAGCAGTGGGAGGGAAAACACCGGGGAGCTGTTTTTT	TRBV2	TRBJ2-2	NA	many
CASRRTGHTEAFF	TGTGCCAGCAGAAGGACAGGGCACACTGAAGCTTTCTTT	TRBV2	TRBJ1-1	TRBD1	many
CVSRSTANTEAFF	TGTGTCAGCAGGTCAACAGCGAACACTGAAGCTTTCTTT	TRBV7-9	TRBJ1-1	NA	many
CASTMKGGGEAFF	TGTGCCAGCACCATGAAGGGGGGAGGCGAAGCTTTCTTT	TRBV6-1	TRBJ1-1	NA	many
CASSVVLTGELFF	TGTGCCAGCAGCGTAGTTCTCACCGGGGAGCTGTTTTTT	TRBV9	TRBJ2-2	NA	NA
CAISESGVGAYGYTF	TGTGCCATCAGTGAGTCAGGAGTTGGGGCCTATGGCTACACCTTC	TRBV10-3	TRBJ1-2	NA	many
CASGTQETQYF	TGTGCCTCCGGGACCCAAGAGACCCAGTACTTC	TRBV6-1	TRBJ2-5	NA	many
CASSPEGQRAEQYF	TGTGCCAGCAGCCCCGAGGGACAGCGTGCCGAGCAGTACTTC	TRBV7-9	TRBJ2-7	TRBD1	many